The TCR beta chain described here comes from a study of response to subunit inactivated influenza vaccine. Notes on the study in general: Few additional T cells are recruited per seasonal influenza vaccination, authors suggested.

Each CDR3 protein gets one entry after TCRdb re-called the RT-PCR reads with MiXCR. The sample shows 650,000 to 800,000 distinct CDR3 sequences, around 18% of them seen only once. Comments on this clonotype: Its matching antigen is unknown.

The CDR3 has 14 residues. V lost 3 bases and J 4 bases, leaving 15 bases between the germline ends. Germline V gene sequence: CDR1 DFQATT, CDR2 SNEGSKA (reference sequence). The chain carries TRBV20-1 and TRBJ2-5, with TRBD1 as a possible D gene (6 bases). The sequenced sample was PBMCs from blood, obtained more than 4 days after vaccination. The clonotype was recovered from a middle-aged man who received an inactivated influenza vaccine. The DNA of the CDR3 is TGCAGTGCTAGCAGGGGAGTTCTAATAGAGACCCAGTACTTC. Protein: CSASRGVLIETQYF.